This TCR beta chain appears in the sequencing data of a study of blood T cell repertoires in COVID-19. Looking at the study overall: Samples of COVID-19 (acute and convalescent) were obtained from the United States, Italy and Spain. Sources were T cells, B-cell-depleted T cells, or PBMCs; the material itself was cDNA or gDNA.

The ends were cut back, 1 base at V and 4 bases at J, with 13 bases in the middle. Germline V lookup: CDR1 SGHDN, CDR2 FVKESK. This CDR3 is 16 amino acids long. The authors' processing: Reference gene primer amplification gave estimated nucleated cell counts. The table came from immunoSEQ multiplex PCR; TCRdb's copy has only in-frame clones and leaves some out. V, J and clone size are those of that table, while D and trimming were read from the DNA. In the table there are some 170,000 clones, roughly 82% of which are singletons. Sequencing used peripheral blood. The source is an older woman with acute or convalescent COVID-19. The chain recombines TRBV14 with TRBJ1-4; a possible D gene is TRBD1 (6 bases). The CDR3 is CASSQVQGGFNEKLFF. DNA for the CDR3: TGTGCCAGCAGCCAAGTTCAAGGGGGATTTAATGAAAAACTGTTTTTT.